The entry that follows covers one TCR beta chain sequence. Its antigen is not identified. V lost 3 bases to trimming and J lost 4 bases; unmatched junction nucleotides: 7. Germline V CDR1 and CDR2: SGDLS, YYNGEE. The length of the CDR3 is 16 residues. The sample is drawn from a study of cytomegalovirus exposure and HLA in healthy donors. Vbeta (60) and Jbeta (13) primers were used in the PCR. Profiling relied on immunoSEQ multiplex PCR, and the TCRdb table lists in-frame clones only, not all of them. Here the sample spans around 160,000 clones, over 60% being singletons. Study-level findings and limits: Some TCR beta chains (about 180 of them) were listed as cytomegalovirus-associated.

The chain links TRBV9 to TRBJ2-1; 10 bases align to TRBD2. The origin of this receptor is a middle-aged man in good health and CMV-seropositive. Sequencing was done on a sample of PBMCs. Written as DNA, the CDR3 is TGTGCCAGCAGCGAGCGGACTAGCGGATCTTACAATGAGCAGTTCTTC. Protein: CASSERTSGSYNEQFF.